These 24 T cell receptor beta chains were sequenced from one sample in a study of low-dose radiotherapy and immunotherapy resistance in tumors. Time point denoted: after trial treatment. Treatment specified: LDRT plus nivolumab, ipilimumab, low-dose cyclophosphamide and aspirin (RACIN trial). Primers used for first-strand cDNA, a TRAV- and TRBV-specific set, covered both alpha and beta chains. The TCRs were subjected to amplification over around 19 PCR cycles employing a constant-region primer in conjunction with a V-primer adapter. From the reads, TCRdb called clonotypes with MiXCR, one entry per CDR3 protein. The repertoire holds tens of thousands of distinct CDR3 sequences, 20% to 25% seen once, with 9.5% to 15% in the top ten. Sequences were derived from PBMCs, sampled after low-dose radiotherapy plus immunotherapy. The receptors derive from a female donor with ovarian cancer.

This clonotype was recorded a few times. The rearrangement uses TRBV19 and TRBJ2-2; D is unresolved. Germline V gene sequence: CDR1 LNHDA, CDR2 SQIVND (reference sequence). The CDR3 is made up of 12 amino acids. Trimming removed 7 bases at V and 6 bases at J, with 9 bases between. CDR3 bases: TGTGCCAGTAACCTAGGCCCCGGGGAGCTGTTTTTT. Translating gives CASNLGPGELFF.

The gene calls are TRBV19 and TRBJ2-1; D is unresolved. V was shortened by 3 bases and J by 13 bases, with 19 bases between the two germline ends. The CDR3 is 14 amino acids. Germline V gene sequence: CDR1 LNHDA, CDR2 SQIVND (reference sequence). The CDR3 protein is CASSISGSEKRQFF. DNA of the CDR3: TGTGCCAGTAGTATCTCCGGGTCAGAGAAGAGACAGTTCTTC. Full variable domain (remainder filled in from reference TRBV19 and TRBJ2-1): DGGITQSPKYLFRKEGQNVTLSCEQNLNHDAMYWYRQDPGQGLRLIYYSQIVNDFQKGDIAEGYSVSREKKESFPLTVTSAQKNPTAFYLCASSISGSEKRQFFGPGTRLTVL.

The chain carries TRBV6-2 or TRBV6-3 and TRBJ1-1; no definite D call. Germline values: CDR1 MNHEY, CDR2 SVGEGT. V dropped 7 bases and J dropped 1 base, with 16 bases sitting between them. This CDR3 has 15 residues. The CDR3 nucleotides are TGTGCCAGCACTGACCGGCCCGGCCGGAACACTGAAGCTTTCTTT. Amino acid sequence: CASTDRPGRNTEAFF.

In this sample, this clonotype turned up many times. The chain employs TRBV7-3 and TRBJ2-2; 12 positions match TRBD2. The CDR3 runs 15 residues. Germline loops: CDR1 SGHTA, CDR2 FQGTGA. Trimming cost V 5 bases and J 4 bases; bases outside gene matches: 2. DNA for the CDR3: TGTGCCAGCAGCCTAGCGGGAGGGGGCACCGGGGAGCTGTTTTTT. Translated: CASSLAGGGTGELFF.

This clonotype was seen a few times. This rearrangement joins TRBV20-1 to TRBJ2-3, with D hard to call. Germline V gives CDR1 DFQATT, CDR2 SNEGSKA (reference sequence). Trimming took off 2 bases at V and 3 bases at J, with 6 bases between the two ends. The CDR3 is made up of 12 amino acids. The CDR3 loop is CSARLGTDTQYF. The CDR3 DNA reads as TGCAGTGCTAGATTAGGAACAGATACGCAGTATTTT.

This clonotype was seen repeatedly, ten times or more. CDR3 amino acids: CASRGRSTGTLTGEQFF. As DNA, the CDR3 is TGTGCCAGCAGGGGTAGGTCCACCGGGACATTGACGGGTGAGCAGTTCTTC. The chain uses TRBV13 and TRBJ2-1, with D maybe TRBD1 (6 bases). CDR1 PRHDT and CDR2 FYEKMQ come from the germline V gene (reference sequence). The V gene lost 6 bases and the J gene lost 9 bases, with 27 bases spanning the gap. This CDR3 comprises 17 residues.

Turning to this clonotype: Possible read error: a much larger clone is one base away. The J gene is TRBJ2-3, the V gene TRBV6-5, with D perhaps being TRBD1 or TRBD2 (6 bases each). V lost 6 bases and J lost 0, with 13 bases in between. From germline, CDR1 is MNHEY and CDR2 SVGAGI. The CDR3 has 15 amino acids. The CDR3 is CASRDAGHSTDTQYF. Written as DNA, the CDR3 is TGTGCCAGCAGGGACGCGGGACATAGCACAGATACGCAGTATTTT.

This clonotype was seen repeatedly, ten times or more. The chain joins TRBV3-1 to TRBJ2-6; D is perhaps TRBD1 or TRBD2 (5 bases each). The CDR3 has 15 amino acids. Trimming cost V 0 bases and J 3 bases, with 6 bases left between them. CDR1 is LGHDT, CDR2 YNNKEL, per germline (reference sequence). The CDR3 loop reads CASSQEGVGANVLTF. In nucleotides, the CDR3 is TGTGCCAGCAGCCAAGAGGGGGTTGGGGCCAACGTCCTGACTTTC.

The chain links TRBV7-6 to TRBJ2-3; D is perhaps TRBD1 (6 bases). Germline CDR1 SGHVS, CDR2 FNYEAQ. Trimming removed 2 bases from V and 0 bases from J, with 9 bases in between. The CDR3 length is 15 residues. CDR3 in amino acids: CASSLKRGSTDTQYF. The CDR3 DNA sequence: TGTGCCAGCAGCTTAAAGAGGGGGAGCACAGATACGCAGTATTTT.

This clonotype was counted at least ten times. This sequence joins TRBV9 and TRBJ1-3; unclear D gene. Trimming removed 3 bases at V and 1 base at J, with 17 bases between. CDR3 length: 17 amino acids. Germline assignment: CDR1 SGDLS and CDR2 YYNGEE. Written as DNA, the CDR3 is TGTGCCAGCAGCGACTCAGGCAGCCAAAGATCTGGAAACACCATATATTTT. It encodes CASSDSGSQRSGNTIYF.

About this clonotype: This likely came from a read error, as a far larger clone is one base away. The chain recombines TRBV5-5 with TRBJ2-1, with unresolved D. In germline, CDR1 is SGHKS, CDR2 YYEKEE (reference sequence). The CDR3 length is 11 residues. V lost 1 base and J 10 bases, leaving 6 bases between the germline ends. The CDR3 coding sequence is TGTGCCAGCAGCTTGAACTACGAGCAGTTCTTC. Amino acids: CASSLNYEQFF.

The table lists this clonotype with many counts. The chain is built from TRBV4-1 and TRBJ1-3, with D possibly TRBD1 on 6 matching bases. The V and J ends lost 1 base and 0 bases respectively, with 16 bases between them. Looked up from germline, CDR1 is MGHRA and CDR2 is YSYEKL. The CDR3 is 18 residues long. The CDR3 nucleotides are TGCGCCAGCAGCCAAGCCGCGGGACATTTTACCTCTGGAAACACCATATATTTT. Translation gives CASSQAAGHFTSGNTIYF.

This clonotype was seen ten or more times. This rearrangement joins TRBV28 to TRBJ1-1; tentatively, D is TRBD1 (6 bases). In germline, CDR1 is MDHEN, CDR2 SYDVKM. The CDR3 is made up of 13 amino acids. Trimming left V 5 bases short and J 6 bases short, with 13 bases between. Here the CDR3 reads CASSTPDRSEAFF. DNA for the CDR3: TGTGCCAGCAGTACCCCAGACAGGTCTGAAGCTTTCTTT.

This clonotype was counted many times. The gene calls are TRBV18 and TRBJ1-2, with D unresolved. The CDR3 sequence is 13 residues long. CDR1 and CDR2 (germline): KGHSH, LQKENI. Trimming took 6 bases from V and 8 from J, leaving 16 bases between them. CDR3: CASSNTEAGGYTF. The CDR3 nucleotides read TGTGCCAGCTCCAATACAGAGGCTGGAGGCTACACCTTC.

Remarks on this clonotype: Given a much more abundant clone one base away, this may be a read error. The rearrangement links TRBV3-1 to TRBJ2-1, with TRBD2 matching over 9 bases. CDR3 length equals 17 residues. With V trimmed by 0 bases and J by 13 bases, 16 bases remained unmatched. The germline V gene encodes CDR1 LGHDT and CDR2 YNNKEL (reference sequence). The CDR3 DNA is TGTGCCAGCAGCCAAGATAGGGCGGGAGGGCATTCTGAGACCCAGTTCTTC. Protein sequence: CASSQDRAGGHSETQFF.

This clonotype is termed medium-sized. The rearrangement uses TRBV5-7 and TRBJ1-5; D uncertain. TRBV5-7 is given ORF status, its function remaining uncertain. V lost 0 bases to trimming and J lost 0 bases, with 1 base between them. CDR3 length: 13 residues. In nucleotides, the CDR3 is TGTGCCAGCAGCTTGGGTAGCAATCAGCCCCAGCATTTT. Translation gives CASSLGSNQPQHF.

Many counts were recorded for this clonotype. The CDR3 coding sequence is TGTGCCAGCAGTCTCAGGGGGGGCGGTGAAAAACTGTTTTTT. This encodes CASSLRGGGEKLFF. This sequence joins TRBV12-3 or TRBV12-4 and TRBJ1-4; 7 bases match TRBD1. CDR3 length: 14 amino acids. V trimming: 5 bases; J trimming: 7 bases; junction bases outside the gene matches: 7.

At least ten counts were recorded for this clonotype. The chain recombines TRBV6-2 or TRBV6-3 with TRBJ1-5; 7 bases match TRBD1. The CDR3 is 16 residues long. Germline V gene data show CDR1 as MNHEY and CDR2 as SVGEGT. J gave up 2 bases and V 1 base, and 5 bases lay outside the gene matches. CDR3 coding DNA: TGTGCCAGCAGTTACTTCACAGGGGACCGCAATCAGCCCCAGCATTTT. It specifies CASSYFTGDRNQPQHF.

There are many counts of this clonotype. The conserved phenylalanine or tryptophan normally closing the CDR3 is absent here, so this likely arose from a read error. The DNA is omitted, as the CDR3 cannot be located on it reliably, and the CDR3 follows TCRdb's listing. The rearrangement links TRBV10-1 to TRBJ2-7; the table gives TRBD2 as D, unverified against the DNA. The CDR3 extends over 9 residues, inclusive of both ends. The germline V gene has CDR1 WNHNN and CDR2 SYGVQD (reference sequence). The CDR3 is CASVLLASL.

The chain links TRBV5-1 to TRBJ2-3; possible D gene TRBD1, 8 bases. The V gene lost 0 bases and the J gene lost 11 bases, with 16 bases spanning the gap. Germline CDR1 and CDR2: SGHRS and YFSETQ. The length of the CDR3 is 14 residues. Written as DNA, the CDR3 is TGCGCCAGCAGCTTGGCCGGGAGCGGGACAGGGCAGTATTTT. This gives the protein CASSLAGSGTGQYF.

As concerns this clonotype: It differs at one base from a far larger clone, so likely a read error. Here the CDR3 DNA reads TGCGCCAGCAGCTTGGTAGCGACTAGCGGGGACTACAATGAGCAGTACTTC. It translates to CASSLVATSGDYNEQYF. The rearrangement uses TRBV5-1 and TRBJ2-5; 11 bases fit TRBD2. V was pared by 0 bases and J by 11 bases, with 15 bases of the junction left unmatched. Germline V gives CDR1 SGHRS, CDR2 YFSETQ. The CDR3 covers 17 residues.

This clonotype was recorded at least ten times. The V call is TRBV6-4, the J call TRBJ1-5; no firm D call. V lost 5 bases and J lost 0, with 8 bases in between. Germline V gene sequence: CDR1 MRHNA, CDR2 SNTAGT. This CDR3 is built from 14 residues. In DNA form, the CDR3 reads TGTGCCAGCAGTCCAGACGATAGCAATCAGCCCCAGCATTTT. Protein product: CASSPDDSNQPQHF.

This clonotype was detected ten times or more. The CDR3 bases are TGTGCCAGCAGTGAAGAGTACGGGGGTGGCGGCGGGGAGCTGTTTTTT. The encoded protein is CASSEEYGGGGGELFF. The chain links TRBV6-1 to TRBJ2-2; perhaps TRBD2 as D (6 bases). Deletions cut 1 base from V and 7 bases from J, with 16 bases between. Germline V gives CDR1 MNHNS, CDR2 SASEGT. This CDR3 has 16 residues.

There are a few counts of this clonotype. V is TRBV27 and J is TRBJ1-6; perhaps TRBD1 as D (5 bases). This CDR3 is built from 14 residues. With 6 bases removed from V and 4 bases from J, the gap between germline ends came to 10 bases. The V gene's germline CDR1 is MNHEY and CDR2 SMNVEV (reference sequence). CDR3 nucleotide sequence: TGTGCCAGCAGAGTAGGGGTTTATAATTCACCCCTCCACTTT. It translates to CASRVGVYNSPLHF.